This T cell receptor beta chain was identified in a study of CD8 T cells in ankylosing spondylitis. Study-wide results and limits: A number of the motif variants had already been described in reactive arthritis synovial fluid and blood. Made up of about eight highly homologous variants, a TCR beta motif appeared characteristic of ankylosing spondylitis blood.

Quantitative 5'-RACE was performed with molecular barcodes, and it yielded the TCR beta libraries. TCRdb re-analysed the 5' RACE reads in MiXCR, keeping a single row per CDR3 protein. Of 250,000 to 400,000 distinct CDR3 sequences in the sample, roughly 12% are singletons; the top ten hold roughly 9.2%. The CDR3 extends over 15 amino acids. From germline, CDR1 is SGHRS and CDR2 YFSETQ. V was clipped by 4 bases and J by 2 bases, with 10 bases between them. In this sample, this clonotype turned up a few times. Its specificity is not known. The TCR was taken from a female donor with ankylosing spondylitis or in good health (not recorded which). The chain employs TRBV5-1 and TRBJ2-6; D remains unclear. Sequenced input: blood, either unsorted or a sorted T cell fraction (not recorded which). The CDR3 DNA is TGCGCCAGCAGCAATGGGGTCCCTGGGGCCAACGTCCTGACTTTC. This sequence encodes CASSNGVPGANVLTF.